The clone carrying this T cell receptor (beta chain) was counted ten times or more. These data belong to a study of identical twins. One entry per CDR3 protein, called by TCRdb with MiXCR from the 5' RACE reads. The table has approximately 350,000 distinct CDR3 sequences, approximately 13% seen once. V lost 3 bases and J lost 2, with 11 bases in between. Germline CDR1 and CDR2: SQVTM and ANQGSEA. CDR3 length: 13 residues. These data also featured in a second study, about yellow fever vaccine responses in identical twins.

The source of this sequence is a woman aged 18-35 years in good health. Sequencing was carried out using CD8+ T cells sorted from blood. The chain couples TRBV29-1 to TRBJ2-7; D may correspond to TRBD1 or TRBD2 (5 bases each). This chain's CDR3 is CSVESQGPYEQYF. As DNA, the CDR3 is TGCAGCGTTGAGAGTCAGGGACCCTACGAGCAGTACTTC.